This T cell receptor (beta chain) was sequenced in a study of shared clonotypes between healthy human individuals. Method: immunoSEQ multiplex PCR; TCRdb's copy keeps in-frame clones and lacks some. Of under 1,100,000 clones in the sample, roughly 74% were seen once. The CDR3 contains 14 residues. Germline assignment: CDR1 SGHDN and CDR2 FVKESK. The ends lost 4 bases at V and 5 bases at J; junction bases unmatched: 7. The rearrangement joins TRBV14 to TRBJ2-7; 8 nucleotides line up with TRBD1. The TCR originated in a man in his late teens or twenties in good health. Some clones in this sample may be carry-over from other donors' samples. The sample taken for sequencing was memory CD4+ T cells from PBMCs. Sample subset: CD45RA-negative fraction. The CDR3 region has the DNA TGTGCCAGCAGCCCCAACAGGGGGAGAGACGAGCAGTACTTC. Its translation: CASSPNRGRDEQYF.